This TCR beta chain came from a study of early T cells in non-severe SARS-CoV-2 infection. Overall study context: RNA in bulk from unsorted whole blood was sequenced, and chains were unpaired.

Individual cDNA molecules received unique molecular identifiers. TCRdb redid the calling of the 5' RACE reads with MiXCR, one entry per CDR3 protein. The repertoire holds tens of thousands of distinct CDR3 sequences, with roughly 12% as singletons. In its sample, this clonotype was seen many times. Its cognate antigen is unknown. CDR3 size: 16 residues. Trimming took off 3 bases at V and 7 bases at J, with 19 bases between the two ends. Germline lookup yields CDR1 SGDLS and CDR2 YYNGEE. Study observations and caveats: CD4 and private specificities were missed by VDJdb matching, which favored anti-spike CD8 responses.

The rearrangement links TRBV9 to TRBJ2-2, with D possibly TRBD1 on 7 matching bases. Sample: whole blood. The source of this sequence is an adult who was a healthcare worker with PCR-confirmed SARS-CoV-2 infection or an uninfected control (not recorded which). The CDR3 DNA reads TGTGCCAGCAGCGATCCTGACAGGGAGGTGCACGGGGAGCTGTTTTTT. This gives the protein CASSDPDREVHGELFF.